The 2 T cell receptor beta chains listed next were all sequenced from one sample in a study of early T cells in non-severe SARS-CoV-2 infection. TCRdb re-derived calls from the 5' RACE reads in MiXCR, one entry per CDR3 protein. The repertoire holds 65,000 to 95,000 distinct CDR3 sequences, with roughly 9.6% as singletons. Sequencing used whole blood. The receptors come from an adult who was a healthcare worker with PCR-confirmed SARS-CoV-2 infection or an uninfected control (not recorded which).

This clonotype was recorded at least ten times. The V and J genes are TRBV5-1 and TRBJ2-5; TRBD2 agrees at 11 bases. J lost 7 bases, V lost 4 bases, and 9 bases had no gene match. This CDR3 comprises 15 residues. The V gene's germline CDR1 is SGHRS and CDR2 YFSETQ. The CDR3 bases are TGCGCCAGCAGCACCGGGACTAGCGGAGGCGGGACCCAGTACTTC. It is translated as CASSTGTSGGGTQYF.

There are many counts of this clonotype. V gene TRBV29-1 combines with J gene TRBJ2-5, with D tentatively TRBD2 (6 bases). This CDR3 contains 13 residues. Trimming took off 3 bases at V and 4 bases at J, with 12 bases between the two ends. Germline CDR1 is SQVTM and CDR2 is ANQGSEA. In DNA, the CDR3 is TGCAGCGTTGACCGGGAGCTAGGAGAGACCCAGTACTTC. Translating gives CSVDRELGETQYF.